Following are 31 T cell receptor beta chains from one sample sequenced in a study of blood T cell repertoires in COVID-19. TCRdb's table, derived via immunoSEQ multiplex PCR, lists solely in-frame clones and lacks some. Among 34,000 or so clones listed, more than 90% were seen once. Sequences were obtained from peripheral blood. The origin of the receptors is a man in his 60s with active or convalescent COVID-19.

The J gene is TRBJ2-2, the V gene TRBV5-1; TRBD1 aligns across 9 bases. The CDR3 covers 14 residues. The germline CDR1 and CDR2 sequences are SGHRS and YFSETQ. Losses at the gene ends were 8 bases for V and 4 bases for J; bases not matched to a gene: 6. CDR3 nucleotide sequence: TGCGCCAGTGGGACAGGGCAGGGCACCGGGGAGCTGTTTTTT. This translates into CASGTGQGTGELFF. The variable domain in full, completed from reference TRBV5-1 and TRBJ2-2, reads KAGVTQTPRYLIKTRGQQVTLSCSPISGHRSVSWYQQTPGQGLQFLFEYFSETQRNKGNFPGRFSGRQFSNSRSEMNVSTLELGDSALYLCASGTGQGTGELFFGEGSRLTVL.

The J gene is TRBJ2-1, the V gene TRBV5-1; TRBD2 matches at 11 bases. Unmatched junction bases numbered 10, after V lost 5 bases and J lost 9 bases. Germline V gene data show CDR1 as SGHRS and CDR2 as YFSETQ. The CDR3 totals 15 residues. For the CDR3, the DNA is TGCGCCAGCAGACTTCTAGCGGGGGGCGAGGGTGAGCAGTTCTTC. This codes for CASRLLAGGEGEQFF.

This chain uses TRBV10-3 with TRBJ1-1; 8 nucleotides line up with TRBD1. The CDR3 length is 15 residues. The V gene end was trimmed by 3 bases and the J gene end by 3 bases; junction bases not matched to a gene: 6. Germline loops: CDR1 ENHRY, CDR2 SYGVKD. In DNA form, the CDR3 reads TGTGCCATCAGTGACCTGGACAGGGCTCACACTGAAGCTTTCTTT. Translating it yields CAISDLDRAHTEAFF.

The J gene is TRBJ2-5, the V gene TRBV7-9; 7 positions match TRBD1. The length of the CDR3 is 16 residues. The J segment lost 1 base and the V segment lost 4 bases, leaving 9 bases of the junction unmatched. Germline V CDR1 and CDR2: SEHNR, FQNEAQ (reference sequence). CDR3 nucleotide sequence: TGTGCCAGCAGCTCCCGGAACTGGGACAGCCAAGAGACCCAGTACTTC. It specifies CASSSRNWDSQETQYF. The full variable domain, rest sourced from reference TRBV7-9 and TRBJ2-5, is DTGVSQNPRHKITKRGQNVTFRCDPISEHNRLYWYRQTLGQGPEFLTYFQNEAQLEKSRLLSDRFSAERPKGSFSTLEIQRTEQGDSAMYLCASSSRNWDSQETQYFGPGTRLLVL.

This sequence joins TRBV2 and TRBJ1-2, with 7 bases identical to TRBD1. Per the germline V gene, CDR1 is SNHLY and CDR2 is FYNNEI. This CDR3 has 14 residues. J lost 2 bases, V lost 6 bases, and 6 bases had no gene match. The CDR3: CASRATGLNYGYTF. CDR3 sequence (DNA): TGTGCCAGCAGAGCGACAGGGTTAAACTATGGCTACACCTTC.

The V and J genes are TRBV5-1 and TRBJ2-7; 9 nucleotides agree with TRBD1. The CDR3 extends over 14 amino acids. V gave up 4 bases and J gave up 3 bases; unmatched junction bases: 5. Germline CDR1 is SGHRS and CDR2 is YFSETQ. CDR3 coding DNA: TGCGCCAGCAGCGTTACAGGGGGCGGCTACGAGCAGTACTTC. Translated: CASSVTGGGYEQYF.

The chain links TRBV27 to TRBJ1-5, with 8 positions matching TRBD1. Per germline, CDR1 MNHEY and CDR2 SMNVEV (reference sequence). V lost 10 bases and J lost 4; bases outside the gene matches: 6. This CDR3 spans 13 amino acids. The chain's CDR3 is CATQGARNQPQHF. CDR3 DNA: TGTGCCACCCAGGGGGCGCGGAATCAGCCCCAGCATTTT.

The J gene is TRBJ1-4, the V gene TRBV27, with a weak D call TRBD1 (5 bases). Germline loops: CDR1 MNHEY, CDR2 SMNVEV (reference sequence). The CDR3 totals 15 residues. Between the trimmed V and J ends, which lost 2 bases and 8 bases, there was a span of 15 bases. This CDR3 reads CASSLISGNNEKLFF. The CDR3 nucleotides read TGTGCCAGCAGTTTAATCTCAGGGAATAACGAAAAACTGTTTTTT. The full variable domain, in which reference TRBV27 and TRBJ1-4 provide the parts outside the CDR3, is EAQVTQNPRYLITVTGKKLTVTCSQNMNHEYMSWYRQDPGLGLRQIYYSMNVEVTDKGDVPEGYKVSRKEKRNFPLILESPSPNQTSLYFCASSLISGNNEKLFFGSGTQLSVL.

The chain carries TRBV30 and TRBJ1-4; D is uncertain. The CDR3 is made up of 13 amino acids. Germline-derived CDR1 and CDR2 are GTSNPN and SVGIG (reference sequence). Trimming cost V 6 bases and J 4 bases, with 12 bases left between them. CDR3 sequence: CACALRNNEKLFF. The DNA for the CDR3 is TGTGCCTGCGCACTCAGGAATAATGAAAAACTGTTTTTT.

The rearrangement links TRBV12-3 or TRBV12-4 to TRBJ2-3; unclear D gene. This CDR3 region has 12 residues. Trimming removed 3 bases from V and 2 bases from J, with 3 bases in between. The DNA of the CDR3 is TGTGCCAGCAGTTTTTACACAGATACGCAGTATTTT. Translated, it gives CASSFYTDTQYF.

V usage is TRBV28 and J usage is TRBJ2-3; 10 bases match TRBD2. The CDR3 totals 17 residues. CDR1 MDHEN and CDR2 SYDVKM come from the germline V gene. Trimming at V came to 6 bases and at J to 1 base, leaving 10 bases not matched to a gene. The CDR3 DNA is TGTGCCAGCAGGCAAAAGACCGGGACTAGCGGCACAGATACGCAGTATTTT. It codes for CASRQKTGTSGTDTQYF.

CDR3 coding DNA: TGTGCCAGCACCCCGATAAGGGAGATGAACACTGAAGCTTTCTTT. Its translation is CASTPIREMNTEAFF. The rearrangement uses TRBV2 and TRBJ1-1; D unresolved. The CDR3 totals 15 residues. Trimming pared 7 bases from V and 0 bases from J, leaving 15 bases between. The germline V gene has CDR1 SNHLY and CDR2 FYNNEI.

J is TRBJ1-1 and V is TRBV6-6; D is unresolved. V shed 6 bases and J shed 1 base, with 18 bases lying between them. Per the germline V gene, CDR1 is MNHNY and CDR2 is SVGAGI (reference sequence). The CDR3 has 16 amino acids. The DNA of the CDR3 is TGTGCCAGCAGCCCTACTTCACGGGGTTCGAACACTGAAGCTTTCTTT. Its protein is CASSPTSRGSNTEAFF.

On this clone itself: The junction does not match germline at one end; this may be a read error. The J gene is TRBJ2-1, the V gene TRBV7-7, with TRBD2 matching over 11 bases. The CDR3 is 17 residues long. The germline CDR1 and CDR2 sequences are SSHAT and FNYEAQ (reference sequence). The CDR3 DNA reads as TGTGCTAGCAGCTCCGGACTAGCGGGTAGCTCCTACAATGAGCAGTTCTTC. Translation: CASSSGLAGSSYNEQFF. Drawing the rest from reference TRBV7-7 and TRBJ2-1, the complete variable domain is GAGVSQSPRYKVTKRGQDVTLRCDPISSHATLYWYQQALGQGPEFLTYFNYEAQPDKSGLPSDRFSAERPEGSISTLTIQRTEQRDSAMYRCASSSGLAGSSYNEQFFGPGTRLTVL.

The gene calls are TRBV10-2 and TRBJ1-2; D gene unclear. Trimming shortened V by 2 bases and J by 0 bases, and 10 bases separated the two germline ends. The germline gives CDR1 WSHSY, CDR2 SAAADI. CDR3 length equals 15 residues. The CDR3, as DNA: TGCGCCAGCAGTGAGCGCCGGGAGGCTAACTATGGCTACACCTTC. Protein sequence: CASSERREANYGYTF.

The V call is TRBV21-1, the J call TRBJ2-2; the listed D gene, TRBD2, was not tested against the DNA. TRBV21-1 is a documented pseudogene. The CDR3 contains 18 residues. CDR3 bases: TGTGCCAGCAGCAAAGTCGACCGGATAGCTGGGTACACCGGGGAGCTGTTTTTT. This encodes CASSKVDRIAGYTGELFF.

The chain carries TRBV12-3 or TRBV12-4 and TRBJ1-2, with D possibly being TRBD1 (5 bases). The CDR3 covers 13 residues. The V end was cut by 10 bases, the J end by 3 bases, with 15 bases between. Written as DNA, the CDR3 is TGTGCCACCCAGGCGCGGGACCACTATGGCTACACCTTC. It is translated as CATQARDHYGYTF.

Written as DNA, the CDR3 is TGTGCCAGCACCCAGAGGGGGACAAGGCCCTACGAGCAGTACTTC. Its protein is CASTQRGTRPYEQYF. The chain employs TRBV3-1 (or the pseudogene TRBV3-2) and TRBJ2-7; maybe TRBD1 (6 bases). V dropped 7 bases and J dropped 2 bases, with 18 bases sitting between them. There are 15 residues in the CDR3. CDR1 is LGHDT and CDR2 is YNNKEL in the germline V gene (reference sequence).

This clone was observed once. The chain uses TRBV15 and TRBJ2-1; TRBD2 matches 9 bases. CDR3 length: 14 residues. The germline V gene encodes CDR1 LNHNV and CDR2 YYDKDF (reference sequence). Germline trimming cut 8 bases from V and 8 bases from J; bases unmatched to any gene: 10. The CDR3 nucleotides read TGTGCCACCCGAGGTAGCGGGAGTAAGTATGAGCAGTTCTTC. Its protein product is CATRGSGSKYEQFF.

The rearrangement links TRBV28 to TRBJ1-1; maybe TRBD1 (6 bases). The CDR3 covers 15 residues. V was pared by 2 bases and J by 2 bases, with 12 bases between. Per the germline V gene, CDR1 is MDHEN and CDR2 is SYDVKM. The CDR3 loop is CASSLGGARNTEAFF. The CDR3, as DNA: TGTGCCAGCAGTTTAGGGGGGGCCCGTAACACTGAAGCTTTCTTT.

This chain uses TRBV7-2 with TRBJ1-4; D possibly corresponds to TRBD1 (5 bases). The CDR3 sequence is 13 residues long. CDR1 and CDR2 from the germline V gene are SGHTA and FQGNSA. The V end lost 5 bases, the J end lost 15 bases, and 19 bases lay between the germline ends. The CDR3 spells CASSTGRKGLLFF. CDR3 coding DNA: TGTGCCAGCAGCACGGGGCGTAAGGGACTTTTGTTTTTT. Complete variable domain (other parts from reference TRBV7-2 and TRBJ1-4): GAGVSQSPSNKVTEKGKDVELRCDPISGHTALYWYRQSLGQGLEFLIYFQGNSAPDKSGLPSDRFSAERTGGSVSTLTIQRTQQEDSAVYLCASSTGRKGLLFFGSGTQLSVL.

V and J are TRBV9 and TRBJ2-1, with D hard to call. The germline gives CDR1 SGDLS, CDR2 YYNGEE. This CDR3 region has 14 residues. The V and J ends lost 1 base and 0 bases respectively, with 5 bases between them. The CDR3 DNA is TGTGCCAGCAGCGTATCGGGCTCCTACAATGAGCAGTTCTTC. It specifies CASSVSGSYNEQFF.

This clone came up once. The CDR3 sequence is CASSSQRGPYEQYF. The CDR3 nucleotides are TGCGCCAGCAGCTCCCAGCGGGGACCGTACGAGCAGTACTTC. V gene TRBV4-1 combines with J gene TRBJ2-7; TRBD2 agrees at 7 bases. The CDR3 loop spans 14 amino acids. The germline gives CDR1 MGHRA, CDR2 YSYEKL. V gave up 5 bases and J gave up 4 bases; unmatched junction bases: 8.

The chain links TRBV28 to TRBJ1-4, with a tentative D call TRBD1 (5 bases). Trimming removed 6 bases from V and 8 bases from J, with 16 bases in between. Germline V gene data show CDR1 as MDHEN and CDR2 as SYDVKM. The CDR3 covers 14 residues. The CDR3 spells CASSGRWGKEKLFF. CDR3 DNA: TGTGCCAGCAGCGGACGCTGGGGCAAGGAAAAACTGTTTTTT.

The chain carries TRBV29-1 and TRBJ2-3; TRBD1 aligns across 7 bases. Losses at the gene ends were 4 bases for V and 2 bases for J; bases not matched to a gene: 6. Looked up from germline, CDR1 is SQVTM and CDR2 is ANQGSEA. The CDR3 spans 14 residues. CDR3 nucleotide sequence: TGCAGCGTTGTAATACAGGGGAACACAGATACGCAGTATTTT. This translates into CSVVIQGNTDTQYF.

V gene TRBV6-6 combines with J gene TRBJ1-1, with TRBD1 identical over 8 bases. The CDR3 has 14 residues. Germline V CDR1 and CDR2: MNHNY, SVGAGI (reference sequence). With V trimmed by 5 bases and J by 6 bases, 8 bases remained unmatched. The CDR3 spells CASSPRTGNAEAFF. CDR3 DNA sequence: TGTGCCAGCAGTCCCCGGACAGGGAATGCTGAAGCTTTCTTT.

V usage is TRBV30 and J usage is TRBJ1-1; TRBD1 matches at 7 bases. CDR1 GTSNPN and CDR2 SVGIG come from the germline V gene (reference sequence). The V and J ends lost 1 base and 5 bases, in that order; junction bases with no gene match: 4. The CDR3 is 13 residues long. CDR3 residues: CAWSGQGGTEAFF. The CDR3 coding sequence is TGTGCCTGGAGTGGACAGGGTGGAACTGAAGCTTTCTTT.

The chain joins TRBV19 to TRBJ2-1, with D maybe TRBD1 (6 bases). The CDR3 totals 14 residues. Germline V gives CDR1 LNHDA, CDR2 SQIVND (reference sequence). V was pared by 5 bases and J by 4 bases, with 12 bases between. In nucleotides, the CDR3 is TGTGCCAGTAGTCCCTGGACAGATTACAATGAGCAGTTCTTC. Protein: CASSPWTDYNEQFF.

This rearrangement joins TRBV11-2 to TRBJ1-2; D is possibly TRBD1 (5 bases). The ends were cut back, 7 bases at V and 0 bases at J, with 18 bases in the middle. Germline values: CDR1 SGHAT, CDR2 FQNNGV. The CDR3 loop spans 16 amino acids. CDR3: CASTPGWGFPNYGYTF. Written as DNA, the CDR3 is TGTGCCAGCACCCCAGGTTGGGGCTTTCCTAACTATGGCTACACCTTC.

This clone has a handful of counts. J is TRBJ2-7 and V is TRBV7-2; no reliable D call. The CDR3 has 15 residues. Trimming stripped 0 bases from V and 1 base from J, with 10 bases between. Germline-derived CDR1 and CDR2 are SGHTA and FQGNSA. This CDR3 is CASSLAPGLSYEQYF. The CDR3, as DNA: TGTGCCAGCAGCTTAGCGCCGGGTCTTTCCTACGAGCAGTACTTC.

The chain uses TRBV27 and TRBJ1-2, with D hard to call. Trimming took 2 bases from V and 4 from J, leaving 11 bases between them. CDR1 MNHEY and CDR2 SMNVEV come from the germline V gene (reference sequence). This CDR3 has 14 residues. The CDR3, as DNA: TGTGCCAGCAGTTTAGGGCGGGATTTCTATGGCTACACCTTC. Its translation: CASSLGRDFYGYTF.